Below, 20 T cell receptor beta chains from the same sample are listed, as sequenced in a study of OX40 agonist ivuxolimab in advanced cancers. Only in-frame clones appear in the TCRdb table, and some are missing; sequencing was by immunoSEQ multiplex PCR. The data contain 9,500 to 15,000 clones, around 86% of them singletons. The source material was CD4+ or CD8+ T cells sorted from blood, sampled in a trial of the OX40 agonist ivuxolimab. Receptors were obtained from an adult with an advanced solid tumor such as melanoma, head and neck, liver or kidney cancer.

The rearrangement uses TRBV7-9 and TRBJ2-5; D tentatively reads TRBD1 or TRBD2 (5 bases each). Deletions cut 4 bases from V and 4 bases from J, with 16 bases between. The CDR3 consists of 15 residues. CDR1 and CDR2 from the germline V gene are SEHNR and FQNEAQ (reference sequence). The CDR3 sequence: CASSYVLGTGETQYF. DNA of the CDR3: TGTGCCAGCAGCTATGTATTGGGGACGGGAGAGACCCAGTACTTC.

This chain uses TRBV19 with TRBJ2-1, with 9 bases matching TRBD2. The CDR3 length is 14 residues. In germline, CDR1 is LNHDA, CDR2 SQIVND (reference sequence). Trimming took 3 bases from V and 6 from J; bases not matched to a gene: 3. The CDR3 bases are TGTGCCAGTAGTATGGGGACTAGCTTCAATGAGCAGTTCTTC. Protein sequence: CASSMGTSFNEQFF.

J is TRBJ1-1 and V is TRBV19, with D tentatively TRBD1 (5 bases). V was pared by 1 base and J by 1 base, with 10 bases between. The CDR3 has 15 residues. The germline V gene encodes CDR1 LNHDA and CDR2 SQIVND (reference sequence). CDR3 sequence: CASSIVAGTNTEAFF. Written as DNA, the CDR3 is TGTGCCAGTAGTATAGTTGCAGGGACGAACACTGAAGCTTTCTTT. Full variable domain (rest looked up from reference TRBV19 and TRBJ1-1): DGGITQSPKYLFRKEGQNVTLSCEQNLNHDAMYWYRQDPGQGLRLIYYSQIVNDFQKGDIAEGYSVSREKKESFPLTVTSAQKNPTAFYLCASSIVAGTNTEAFFGQGTRLTVV.

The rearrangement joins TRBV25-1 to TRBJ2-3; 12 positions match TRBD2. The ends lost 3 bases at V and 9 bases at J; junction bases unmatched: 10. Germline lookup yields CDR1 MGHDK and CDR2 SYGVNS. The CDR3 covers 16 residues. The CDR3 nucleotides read TGTGCCAGCAGTGACCCTGCTAGCGGGGGGGCTAGGACGCAGTATTTT. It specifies CASSDPASGGARTQYF. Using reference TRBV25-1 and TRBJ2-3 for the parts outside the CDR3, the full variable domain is EADIYQTPRYLVIGTGKKITLECSQTMGHDKMYWYQQDPGMELHLIHYSYGVNSTEKGDLSSESTVSRIRTEHFPLTLESARPSHTSQYLCASSDPASGGARTQYFGPGTRLTVL.

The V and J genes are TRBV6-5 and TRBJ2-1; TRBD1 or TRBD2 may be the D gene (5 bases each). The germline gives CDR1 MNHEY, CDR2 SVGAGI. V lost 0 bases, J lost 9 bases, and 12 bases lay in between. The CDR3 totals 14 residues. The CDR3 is CASSYSGTPFEQFF. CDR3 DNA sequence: TGTGCCAGCAGTTACTCTGGGACCCCATTTGAGCAGTTCTTC.

CDR3 bases: TGTGCCACACGCTTTACAGGGGGGATCGGACAGCCCCAGCATTTT. Its translation: CATRFTGGIGQPQHF. The chain links TRBV27 to TRBJ1-5, with 8 bases fitting TRBD1. Trimming at V came to 10 bases and at J to 7 bases, leaving 15 bases not matched to a gene. Germline V gene sequence: CDR1 MNHEY, CDR2 SMNVEV (reference sequence). CDR3 length equals 15 residues.

This chain's CDR3 is CASSSQALLSQATNEKLFF. The CDR3 nucleotides read TGCGCCAGCAGCTCGCAGGCCTTATTATCTCAAGCAACTAATGAAAAACTGTTTTTT. V gene TRBV5-1 combines with J gene TRBJ1-4, with D unclear. The CDR3 loop spans 19 amino acids. Germline assignment: CDR1 SGHRS and CDR2 YFSETQ. The V end was cut by 3 bases, the J end by 0 bases, with 21 bases between.

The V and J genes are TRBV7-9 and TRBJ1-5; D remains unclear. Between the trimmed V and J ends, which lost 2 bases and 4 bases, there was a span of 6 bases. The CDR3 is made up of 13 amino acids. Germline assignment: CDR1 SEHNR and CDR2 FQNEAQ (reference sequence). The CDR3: CASSLMSNQPQHF. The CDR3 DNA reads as TGTGCCAGCAGCTTAATGAGTAATCAGCCCCAGCATTTT.

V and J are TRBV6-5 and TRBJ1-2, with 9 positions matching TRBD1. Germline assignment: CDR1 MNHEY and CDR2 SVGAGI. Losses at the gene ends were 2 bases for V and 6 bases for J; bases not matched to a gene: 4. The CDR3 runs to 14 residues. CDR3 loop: CASSYRTGGDGYTF. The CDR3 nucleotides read TGTGCCAGCAGTTACCGAACAGGGGGCGATGGCTACACCTTC.

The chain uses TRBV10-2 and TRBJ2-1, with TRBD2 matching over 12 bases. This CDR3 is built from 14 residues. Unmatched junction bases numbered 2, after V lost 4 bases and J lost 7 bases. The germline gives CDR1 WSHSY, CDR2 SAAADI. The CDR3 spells CASSGTSGMNEQFF. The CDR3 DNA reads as TGCGCCAGCAGTGGGACTAGCGGGATGAATGAGCAGTTCTTC.

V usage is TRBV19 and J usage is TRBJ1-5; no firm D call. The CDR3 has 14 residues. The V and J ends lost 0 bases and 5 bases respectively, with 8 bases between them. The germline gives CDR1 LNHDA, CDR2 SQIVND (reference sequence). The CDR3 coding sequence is TGTGCCAGTAGTATAGACAGTTCTTATCAGCCCCAGCATTTT. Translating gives CASSIDSSYQPQHF.

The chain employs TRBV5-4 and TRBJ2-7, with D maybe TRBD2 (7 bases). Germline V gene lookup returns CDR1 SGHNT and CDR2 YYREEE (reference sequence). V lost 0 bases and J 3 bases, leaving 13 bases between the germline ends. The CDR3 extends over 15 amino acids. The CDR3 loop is CASSLALRGGYEQYF. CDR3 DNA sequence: TGTGCCAGCAGCTTGGCCCTGAGGGGGGGCTACGAGCAGTACTTC.

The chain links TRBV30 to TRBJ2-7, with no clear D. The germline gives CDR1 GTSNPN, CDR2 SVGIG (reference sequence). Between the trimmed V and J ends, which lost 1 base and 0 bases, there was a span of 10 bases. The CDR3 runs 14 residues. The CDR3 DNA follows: TGTGCCTGGAGTGACTTAGGACCCTCCTACGAGCAGTACTTC. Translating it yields CAWSDLGPSYEQYF.

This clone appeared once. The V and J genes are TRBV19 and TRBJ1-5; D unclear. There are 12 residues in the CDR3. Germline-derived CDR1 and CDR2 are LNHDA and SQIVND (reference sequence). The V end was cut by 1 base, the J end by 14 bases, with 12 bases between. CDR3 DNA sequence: TGTGCCAGTAGTATAGGCGGCAGCTTCAAGCATTTT. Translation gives CASSIGGSFKHF.

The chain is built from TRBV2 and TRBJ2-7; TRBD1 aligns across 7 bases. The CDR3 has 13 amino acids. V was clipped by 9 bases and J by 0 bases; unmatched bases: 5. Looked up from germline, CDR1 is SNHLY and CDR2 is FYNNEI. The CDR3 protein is CASGDRSSYEQYF. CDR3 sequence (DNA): TGTGCCAGTGGGGACAGATCCTCCTACGAGCAGTACTTC.

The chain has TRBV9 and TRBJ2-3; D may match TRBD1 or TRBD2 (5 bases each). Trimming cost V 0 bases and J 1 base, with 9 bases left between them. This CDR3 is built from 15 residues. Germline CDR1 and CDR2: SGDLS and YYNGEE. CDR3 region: CASSVVGDGTDTQYF. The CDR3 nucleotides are TGTGCCAGCAGCGTAGTAGGGGACGGCACAGATACGCAGTATTTT.

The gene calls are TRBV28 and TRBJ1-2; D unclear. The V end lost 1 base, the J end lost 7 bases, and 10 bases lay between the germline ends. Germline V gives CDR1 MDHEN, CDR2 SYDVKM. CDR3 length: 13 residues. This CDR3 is CASSLLREGGYTF. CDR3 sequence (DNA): TGTGCCAGCAGTTTATTGAGGGAGGGTGGCTACACCTTC.

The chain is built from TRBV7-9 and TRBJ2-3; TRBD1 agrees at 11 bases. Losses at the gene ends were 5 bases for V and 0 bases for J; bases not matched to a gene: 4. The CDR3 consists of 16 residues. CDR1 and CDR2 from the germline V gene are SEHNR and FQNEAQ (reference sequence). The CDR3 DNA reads TGTGCCAGCAGCACCGGGACAGGGGGTAGCACAGATACGCAGTATTTT. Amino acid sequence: CASSTGTGGSTDTQYF.

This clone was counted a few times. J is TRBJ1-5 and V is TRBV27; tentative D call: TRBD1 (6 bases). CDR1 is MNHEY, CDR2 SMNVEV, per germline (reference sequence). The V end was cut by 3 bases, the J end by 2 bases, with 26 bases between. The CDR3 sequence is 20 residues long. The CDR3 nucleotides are TGTGCCAGCAGTTTGGAGCCCGGGACACGGAGGAATAAGGGCAATCAGCCCCAGCATTTT. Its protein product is CASSLEPGTRRNKGNQPQHF.

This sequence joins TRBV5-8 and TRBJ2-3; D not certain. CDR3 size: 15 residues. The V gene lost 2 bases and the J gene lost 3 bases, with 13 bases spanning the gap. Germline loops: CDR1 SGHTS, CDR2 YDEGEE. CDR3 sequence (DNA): TGTGCCAGCAGCTTCCGATGGGGTCTAACAGATACGCAGTATTTT. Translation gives CASSFRWGLTDTQYF.